The 21 T cell receptor beta chains given below trace back to one sample, sequenced in a study of blood T cell repertoires in COVID-19. TCRdb's copy holds only in-frame clones and misses some; the assay was immunoSEQ multiplex PCR. The sample contains about 160,000 clones, over 70% of which appear only once. Sequenced material: peripheral blood. The receptor set was obtained from a woman of 80 years or more with active or convalescent COVID-19.

The V call is TRBV10-3, the J call TRBJ2-3; 8 positions agree with TRBD2. The J segment lost 3 bases and the V segment lost 3 bases, leaving 5 bases of the junction unmatched. CDR3 length: 15 residues. The germline V gene has CDR1 ENHRY and CDR2 SYGVKD. The chain's CDR3 is CAISDSLAVTDTQYF. CDR3 nucleotide sequence: TGTGCCATCAGTGATTCACTAGCGGTAACAGATACGCAGTATTTT.

V gene TRBV4-3 combines with J gene TRBJ2-5; D is perhaps TRBD2 (5 bases). This CDR3 is 15 amino acids long. V was trimmed by 4 bases and J by 2 bases, leaving 14 bases between them. The germline gives CDR1 LGHNA, CDR2 YSLEER. This CDR3 is CASSLRLGIQETQYF. In nucleotides, the CDR3 is TGCGCCAGCAGCCTTCGACTCGGGATTCAAGAGACCCAGTACTTC.

The sample holds one count of this clone. The chain recombines TRBV6-6 with TRBJ2-2, with TRBD2 matching 15 bases. Germline V gives CDR1 MNHNY, CDR2 SVGAGI (reference sequence). The CDR3 has 21 residues. The ends lost 5 bases at V and 1 base at J; junction bases unmatched: 14. CDR3 protein: CASSRDSGLAGGHLNTGELFF. The CDR3 DNA sequence: TGTGCCAGCAGTCGAGACTCGGGACTAGCGGGGGGACACTTGAACACCGGGGAGCTGTTTTTT.

The chain recombines TRBV9 with TRBJ2-1, with 10 bases matching TRBD2. CDR3 length: 15 amino acids. Germline values: CDR1 SGDLS, CDR2 YYNGEE. The V gene end was trimmed by 4 bases and the J gene end by 5 bases; junction bases not matched to a gene: 6. CDR3 protein: CASSPGSGGDNEQFF. CDR3 sequence (DNA): TGTGCCAGCAGCCCCGGGAGCGGGGGGGACAATGAGCAGTTCTTC.

The rearrangement joins TRBV5-1 to TRBJ2-7; 16 positions agree with TRBD2. The V and J ends lost 5 bases and 2 bases, in that order; junction bases with no gene match: 7. CDR1 is SGHRS, CDR2 YFSETQ, per germline. The CDR3 sequence is 17 residues long. The CDR3 bases are TGCGCCAGCAGTTCCGGGACTAGCGGGGGGGCCGCCTACGAGCAGTACTTC. Protein: CASSSGTSGGAAYEQYF.

This clone has a handful of counts. The V call is TRBV6-2 or TRBV6-3, the J call TRBJ1-5, with D tentatively TRBD1 (5 bases). CDR1 MNHEY and CDR2 SVGEGT come from the germline V gene. The CDR3 has 18 residues. Trimming took 0 bases from V and 5 from J, leaving 20 bases between them. CDR3 nucleotide sequence: TGTGCCAGCAGTTACTCGATGCGGGGCGCAGCTCGCGATCAGCCCCAGCATTTT. This sequence encodes CASSYSMRGAARDQPQHF.

This rearrangement joins TRBV11-3 to TRBJ1-2; TRBD1 matches at 8 bases. CDR1 is SGHNT and CDR2 is YENEEA in the germline V gene. The CDR3 loop spans 13 amino acids. V lost 5 bases to trimming and J lost 4 bases; unmatched junction nucleotides: 3. The CDR3 DNA reads as TGTGCCAGCAGCGCTGACAGGGGCTATGGCTACACCTTC. Translating it yields CASSADRGYGYTF.

The rearrangement uses TRBV19 and TRBJ1-6; 9 bases agree with TRBD1. CDR1 and CDR2 from the germline V gene are LNHDA and SQIVND (reference sequence). The CDR3 is 15 amino acids. Germline trimming cut 1 base from V and 11 bases from J; bases unmatched to any gene: 6. The CDR3 here is CASSIGLDRGPPLHF. In DNA, the CDR3 is TGTGCCAGTAGTATAGGATTGGACAGGGGTCCACCCCTCCACTTT.

V gene TRBV24-1 combines with J gene TRBJ2-1; no clear D. The V gene lost 4 bases and the J gene lost 5 bases, with 5 bases spanning the gap. The germline V gene encodes CDR1 KGHDR and CDR2 SFDVKD. CDR3 length equals 12 residues. The CDR3 DNA is TGTGCCACCAGTGACCCAAACAATGAGCAGTTCTTC. Amino acids: CATSDPNNEQFF.

This clone appeared a single time. J is TRBJ1-5 and V is TRBV7-9; 9 bases are a match to TRBD1. After removal of 4 bases from V and 4 bases from J, the junction contained 2 bases not matched to a gene. CDR1 and CDR2 from the germline V gene are SEHNR and FQNEAQ (reference sequence). CDR3 length: 14 amino acids. CDR3 in amino acids: CASSSQGANQPQHF. CDR3 bases: TGTGCCAGCAGCTCACAGGGGGCAAATCAGCCCCAGCATTTT.

The chain carries TRBV7-2 and TRBJ1-3; D gene uncertain. Per germline, CDR1 SGHTA and CDR2 FQGNSA. The CDR3 length is 13 residues. V lost 6 bases to trimming and J lost 0 bases, with 6 bases between them. CDR3 sequence: CASRIVSGNTIYF. The DNA of the CDR3 is TGTGCCAGCAGGATAGTCTCTGGAAACACCATATATTTT.

This chain joins TRBV6-5 and TRBJ2-1, with D perhaps TRBD1 (6 bases). The CDR3 sequence is 16 residues long. The ends were cut back, 4 bases at V and 1 base at J, with 14 bases in the middle. Germline CDR1 and CDR2: MNHEY and SVGAGI. Here the CDR3 DNA reads TGTGCCAGCAGTTCCCTAGACAGGACATCCTACAATGAGCAGTTCTTC. Its translation: CASSSLDRTSYNEQFF.

V gene TRBV7-8 combines with J gene TRBJ1-1, with D unclear. The V gene's germline CDR1 is SGHVS and CDR2 FQNEAQ. The CDR3 has 16 residues. Trimming stripped 2 bases from V and 1 base from J, with 14 bases between. CDR3 coding DNA: TGTGCCAGCAGCTTACGGCCAGAGGGCGCGAACACTGAAGCTTTCTTT. Translating gives CASSLRPEGANTEAFF.

V gene TRBV7-6 combines with J gene TRBJ2-7; 11 nucleotides match TRBD1. Germline V gene data show CDR1 as SGHVS and CDR2 as FNYEAQ. The CDR3 contains 14 residues. V dropped 1 base and J dropped 7; count of bases not matched to a gene: 3. CDR3 DNA: TGTGCCAGCAGCTTAGAGGACAGGGGGCTTGAGCAGTACTTC. This gives the protein CASSLEDRGLEQYF.

CDR3 DNA: TGTGCCAGCAGCCTGGACAGGGGGGTCTCTGGCTACACCTTC. It translates to CASSLDRGVSGYTF. The chain joins TRBV7-9 to TRBJ1-2, with 10 bases fitting TRBD1. The CDR3 is made up of 14 amino acids. The germline V gene has CDR1 SEHNR and CDR2 FQNEAQ (reference sequence). V lost 5 bases to trimming and J lost 7 bases; unmatched junction nucleotides: 7.

The chain combines TRBV9 with TRBJ2-3, with TRBD2 matching 8 bases. Germline V gives CDR1 SGDLS, CDR2 YYNGEE. The CDR3 runs to 14 residues. V was pared by 0 bases and J by 6 bases, with 3 bases of the junction left unmatched. For the CDR3, the DNA is TGTGCCAGCAGCGTAGCGGGGGGGCGGGATACGCAGTATTTT. Its protein product is CASSVAGGRDTQYF.

This chain connects TRBV18 to TRBJ2-3, with 9 positions matching TRBD2. The CDR3 spans 17 residues. V shed 0 bases and J 2 bases; nucleotides not matched to a gene: 6. CDR1 KGHSH and CDR2 LQKENI come from the germline V gene. CDR3 in DNA: TGTGCCAGCTCACCACCGTGGGCTAGCGGGGACACAGATACGCAGTATTTT. It yields the protein CASSPPWASGDTDTQYF.

This clone has only one observation. CDR3 amino acids: CASSYSGGSGTEAFF. Here the CDR3 DNA reads TGTGCCAGCAGTTACTCAGGGGGCTCTGGCACTGAAGCTTTCTTT. This chain connects TRBV6-2 or TRBV6-3 to TRBJ1-1; 7 bases agree with TRBD1. Trimming took 0 bases from V and 4 from J; bases not matched to a gene: 5. Per germline, CDR1 MNHEY and CDR2 SVGEGT. The CDR3 spans 15 residues.

This clone was detected once. The chain joins TRBV19 to TRBJ1-2; weak D call: TRBD1 (6 bases). V was clipped by 5 bases and J by 5 bases, with 15 bases between them. Germline CDR1 reads LNHDA; CDR2 reads SQIVND (reference sequence). CDR3 size: 14 residues. DNA for the CDR3: TGTGCCAGTAGTCCCTTACAGGGAGGGTATGGCTACACCTTC. It encodes CASSPLQGGYGYTF.

This clone was observed a single time. The chain couples TRBV5-1 to TRBJ1-1; 11 nucleotides line up with TRBD1. V lost 0 bases, J lost 7 bases, and 2 bases stayed unmatched. Germline values: CDR1 SGHRS, CDR2 YFSETQ. This CDR3 is built from 14 residues. The CDR3 DNA reads TGCGCCAGCAGCTTGGGGGACAGGGGGATTGAAGCTTTCTTT. It specifies CASSLGDRGIEAFF.

The rearrangement uses TRBV5-8 and TRBJ2-1, with 9 bases matching TRBD1. CDR3 length: 15 residues. Germline assignment: CDR1 SGHTS and CDR2 YDEGEE. J lost 4 bases, V lost 4 bases, and 6 bases had no gene match. The CDR3 protein is CASSLGQGIYNEQFF. CDR3 nucleotide sequence: TGTGCCAGCAGCCTCGGACAGGGGATATACAATGAGCAGTTCTTC.